In its sample, the clone carrying this T cell receptor beta chain was seen many times. Amplification targeted TCR beta CDR3 regions from RNA transcripts. The TCR CDR3 was amplified in a first-round RT-PCR using the HTBI primer set. TCRdb redid the calling of the multiplex PCR reads with MiXCR, one entry per CDR3 protein. The table shows around 610,000 distinct CDR3 sequences, with 14% to 15% occurring only once. Between the trimmed V and J ends, which lost 3 bases and 2 bases, there was a span of 17 bases. CDR3 size: 17 residues. Looked up from germline, CDR1 is SGHAT and CDR2 is FQNNGV. These data belong to a study of T cells in Graves' hyperthyroidism and ophthalmopathy.

This clonotype originated in a woman in her thirties or forties with Graves' ophthalmopathy. This chain connects TRBV11-2 to TRBJ1-5; weak D call: TRBD1 (5 bases). Specimen: blood. CDR3 loop: CASSLGTGLFGNQPQHF. DNA for the CDR3: TGTGCCAGCAGCTTGGGGACTGGACTTTTCGGCAATCAGCCCCAGCATTTT.